The 2 T cell receptor beta chains presented below share a single source sample, sequenced in a study of response to subunit inactivated influenza vaccine. TCRdb re-derived calls from the RT-PCR reads in MiXCR, one entry per CDR3 protein. The repertoire holds about 500,000 distinct CDR3 sequences, 10% to 15% seen once, with around 14% in the top ten. Material: PBMCs from blood, obtained 45 days after vaccination. The receptors here all came from a man aged 50 or older who received an inactivated influenza vaccine.

This clonotype was seen many times. This chain links TRBV7-2 with TRBJ2-1; 14 positions agree with TRBD2. Germline CDR1 reads SGHTA; CDR2 reads FQGNSA. This CDR3 has 16 amino acids. V dropped 5 bases and J dropped 8; count of bases not matched to a gene: 8. The CDR3 spells CASSRTGTSGSYEQFF. The CDR3, as DNA: TGTGCCAGCAGCAGGACCGGGACTAGCGGGAGCTATGAGCAGTTCTTC.

This clonotype was found a few times. This chain joins TRBV6-2 or TRBV6-3 and TRBJ1-5; the D is unclear. The CDR3 has 15 amino acids. Deletions cut 6 bases from V and 6 bases from J, with 18 bases between. Germline V gives CDR1 MNHEY, CDR2 SVGEGT. The CDR3, as DNA: TGTGCCAGCAGCCAGACCTCCCAAGGCAGTCAGCCCCAGCATTTT. Protein sequence: CASSQTSQGSQPQHF.